The TCR beta chain under discussion was sequenced for a study of T cell repertoires in cytomegalovirus infection. The wider study: CMV infection and matching HLA type were both indicated by public TCR beta signatures. Study-wide results and caveats: Predominance within the ex vivo response was attributable to HLA-C-restricted CMV-specific TCR beta clonotypes.

Via MiXCR, TCRdb re-called the reads, giving one row per CDR3 protein. The profile shows around 200,000 distinct CDR3 sequences, around 35% of them singletons. Concerning this clonotype itself: No antigen is known for it.

The V gene lost 5 bases and the J gene lost 4 bases, with 9 bases spanning the gap. This CDR3 has 13 residues. The V call is TRBV12-3 or TRBV12-4, the J call TRBJ1-5; D remains unclear. This sequence was found in a human donor in good health (CMV status not recorded). Some clones in this sample may be carry-over from other donors' samples. This specimen was CD8+ T cells from cultured PBMCs, taken from culture after CMV antigen stimulation. The CDR3 reads CASSPMANQPQHF. In DNA, the CDR3 is TGTGCCAGCAGTCCCATGGCTAATCAGCCCCAGCATTTT.